The 30 T cell receptor beta chains presented below share a single source sample, sequenced in a study of glioma-infiltrating T cells after dendritic cell vaccination. TCRdb's table, derived via immunoSEQ multiplex PCR, lists solely in-frame clones and lacks some. Among approximately 60,000 clones, roughly nine tenths were seen once, and the ten largest hold more than 9%. Time point of the sample: after dendritic cell vaccination, including at tumor progression/relapse. The input for sequencing was blood, taken after dendritic cell vaccination. The receptor source for this set is a human donor with glioblastoma.

This clone was observed a few times. This CDR3 is CASKGQASNEQFF. CDR3 coding DNA: TGTGCCAGTAAGGGACAGGCGAGTAATGAGCAGTTCTTC. The genes are TRBV19 and TRBJ2-1; TRBD1 matches at 8 bases. The CDR3 spans 13 residues. CDR1 is LNHDA and CDR2 is SQIVND in the germline V gene (reference sequence). The ends lost 7 bases at V and 7 bases at J; junction bases unmatched: 6.

The chain is built from TRBV6-4 and TRBJ2-2; TRBD2 matches 7 bases. Per the germline V gene, CDR1 is MRHNA and CDR2 is SNTAGT. With V trimmed by 3 bases and J by 3 bases, 1 base remained unmatched. The CDR3 runs to 14 residues. Written as DNA, the CDR3 is TGTGCCAGCAGTGAGCTAGCGGACACCGGGGAGCTGTTTTTT. Residues: CASSELADTGELFF.

On this clone: Additional DNA sequences in this sample encode the identical CDR3. The chain is built from TRBV27 and TRBJ1-6; TRBD1 matches at 7 bases. Germline CDR1 MNHEY, CDR2 SMNVEV (reference sequence). With 6 bases clipped from V and 1 base from J, the junction kept 12 bases outside the gene matches. The CDR3 extends over 18 amino acids. The CDR3 here is CASSRIGGTASYNSPLHF. CDR3 bases: TGTGCCAGCAGCCGAATCGGTGGGACAGCATCCTATAATTCACCCCTCCACTTT.

This clone was seen a single time. This chain uses TRBV2 with TRBJ1-5, with D hard to call. V was cut by 8 bases and J by 6 bases, with 11 bases left in between. The CDR3 covers 12 residues. The germline V gene encodes CDR1 SNHLY and CDR2 FYNNEI. This chain's CDR3 is CASGPMVQPQHF. CDR3 bases: TGTGCCAGCGGCCCCATGGTTCAGCCCCAGCATTTT.

The V and J genes are TRBV7-3 and TRBJ2-7, with TRBD2 matching 7 bases. V gave up 2 bases and J gave up 0 bases; unmatched junction bases: 4. The CDR3 is 15 residues long. The V gene's germline CDR1 is SGHTA and CDR2 FQGTGA. The CDR3 region has the DNA TGTGCCAGCAGCTTACAGGGAGGGAGCTCCTACGAGCAGTACTTC. Protein: CASSLQGGSSYEQYF.

V is TRBV18 and J is TRBJ1-4; tentatively, D is TRBD1 (5 bases). The V and J ends lost 0 bases and 7 bases respectively, with 12 bases between them. The CDR3 is made up of 15 amino acids. Per the germline V gene, CDR1 is KGHSH and CDR2 is LQKENI. The chain's CDR3 is CASSPPGQVSEKLFF. The CDR3, as DNA: TGTGCCAGCTCACCACCGGGGCAGGTCTCTGAAAAACTGTTTTTT. The variable domain in full, with the rest retrieved from reference TRBV18 and TRBJ1-4, is NAGVMQNPRHLVRRRGQEARLRCSPMKGHSHVYWYRQLPEEGLKFMVYLQKENIIDESGMPKERFSAEFPKEGPSILRIQQVVRGDSAAYFCASSPPGQVSEKLFFGSGTQLSVL.

J is TRBJ1-5 and V is TRBV5-1; D might be TRBD1 (5 bases). With 0 bases removed from V and 7 bases from J, the gap between germline ends came to 14 bases. CDR3 length equals 15 residues. CDR1 SGHRS and CDR2 YFSETQ come from the germline V gene. This CDR3 reads CASSLAPGGEQPQHF. Here the CDR3 DNA reads TGCGCCAGCAGCTTGGCCCCGGGAGGGGAGCAGCCCCAGCATTTT. Supplemented by reference TRBV5-1 and TRBJ1-5, the full variable domain reads KAGVTQTPRYLIKTRGQQVTLSCSPISGHRSVSWYQQTPGQGLQFLFEYFSETQRNKGNFPGRFSGRQFSNSRSEMNVSTLELGDSALYLCASSLAPGGEQPQHFGDGTRLSIL.

With regard to this clone: Compared with germline, one end of the junction differs, possibly owing to a read error. This chain joins TRBV27 and TRBJ2-3, with D possibly being TRBD1 (6 bases). This CDR3 is built from 12 residues. Germline loops: CDR1 MNHEY, CDR2 SMNVEV (reference sequence). CDR3 sequence (DNA): TGTGCCAGCTCCTGGGACACATATACGCAGTATTTT. It translates to CASSWDTYTQYF.

The gene calls are TRBV11-2 and TRBJ1-1; maybe TRBD1 (5 bases). The CDR3 totals 13 residues. Trimming cost V 5 bases and J 5 bases, with 12 bases left between them. Germline V gene data show CDR1 as SGHAT and CDR2 as FQNNGV. CDR3 amino acids: CASSPGGWTEAFF. The CDR3 DNA sequence: TGTGCCAGCAGCCCGGGGGGGTGGACTGAAGCTTTCTTT.

This clone was recorded once. The rearrangement joins TRBV7-7 to TRBJ2-7, with 8 bases fitting TRBD1. The trim removed 1 base at V and 4 bases at J, leaving 3 bases unmatched. Germline assignment: CDR1 SSHAT and CDR2 FNYEAQ (reference sequence). There are 14 residues in the CDR3. This chain's CDR3 is CASSLGTGKYEQYF. The DNA for the CDR3 is TGTGCCAGCAGCTTAGGGACAGGGAAGTACGAGCAGTACTTC.

This clone was seen a single time. The chain couples TRBV15 to TRBJ2-1, with D possibly being TRBD2 (6 bases). CDR1 and CDR2 (germline): LNHNV, YYDKDF (reference sequence). This CDR3 comprises 14 residues. V shed 3 bases and J shed 10 bases, with 16 bases lying between them. The CDR3 reads CATSRDGGVGEQFF. CDR3 sequence (DNA): TGTGCCACCAGCAGGGATGGCGGGGTCGGGGAGCAGTTCTTC.

J is TRBJ1-5 and V is TRBV27; the D gene is possibly TRBD1 (5 bases). The CDR3 length is 17 residues. The V end lost 4 bases, the J end lost 4 bases, and 20 bases lay between the germline ends. Germline values: CDR1 MNHEY, CDR2 SMNVEV (reference sequence). Written as DNA, the CDR3 is TGTGCCAGCAGTTCTCGGACCCGGGGGGTACGAAATCAGCCCCAGCATTTT. Protein product: CASSSRTRGVRNQPQHF.

The V and J genes are TRBV7-2 and TRBJ2-7; D might be TRBD1 (6 bases). The V gene's germline CDR1 is SGHTA and CDR2 FQGNSA. Trimming took off 6 bases at V and 0 bases at J, with 15 bases between the two ends. The length of the CDR3 is 15 residues. CDR3 region: CASSFDRSSSYEQYF. The CDR3, as DNA: TGTGCCAGCAGTTTTGACAGGAGTAGCTCCTACGAGCAGTACTTC.

The chain uses TRBV19 and TRBJ1-3; no firm D call. This CDR3 has 16 residues. CDR1 is LNHDA and CDR2 is SQIVND in the germline V gene (reference sequence). V dropped 5 bases and J dropped 4 bases, with 18 bases sitting between them. The CDR3 loop is CASSATRGGRGNTIYF. CDR3 nucleotides: TGTGCCAGTAGTGCCACCCGGGGAGGACGAGGAAACACCATATATTTT. The full variable domain, with the rest looked up from reference TRBV19 and TRBJ1-3, is DGGITQSPKYLFRKEGQNVTLSCEQNLNHDAMYWYRQDPGQGLRLIYYSQIVNDFQKGDIAEGYSVSREKKESFPLTVTSAQKNPTAFYLCASSATRGGRGNTIYFGEGSWLTVV.

The chain has TRBV18 and TRBJ2-1; D is perhaps TRBD1 (5 bases). CDR3 length: 12 residues. V was cut by 8 bases and J by 9 bases, with 14 bases left in between. Germline V gene sequence: CDR1 KGHSH, CDR2 LQKENI. CDR3 amino acids: CASLKAGSEQFF. The CDR3 DNA sequence: TGTGCCAGCCTAAAGGCAGGGTCTGAGCAGTTCTTC.

The chain carries TRBV7-9 and TRBJ2-1, with 14 nucleotides matching TRBD2. V shed 5 bases and J 5 bases; nucleotides not matched to a gene: 8. The germline gives CDR1 SEHNR, CDR2 FQNEAQ (reference sequence). This CDR3 comprises 17 residues. CDR3 sequence (DNA): TGTGCCAGCAGCGACAAAGAGACTAGCGGGAGGGACAATGAGCAGTTCTTC. The encoded protein is CASSDKETSGRDNEQFF.

This chain links TRBV27 with TRBJ1-2; unclear D gene. CDR3 length equals 14 residues. Trimming left V 3 bases short and J 2 bases short, with 10 bases between. Germline CDR1 is MNHEY and CDR2 is SMNVEV (reference sequence). CDR3 nucleotides: TGTGCCAGCAGTTTTCTCCGAGGGAACTATGGCTACACCTTC. As protein: CASSFLRGNYGYTF.

This rearrangement joins TRBV5-6 to TRBJ1-1, with a weak D call TRBD1 (6 bases). The CDR3 is 14 amino acids. Trimming left V 3 bases short and J 5 bases short, with 14 bases between. In germline, CDR1 is SGHDT, CDR2 YYEEEE. This CDR3 is CASSYEQGRTEAFF. The DNA of the CDR3 is TGTGCCAGCAGCTACGAGCAGGGGCGAACTGAAGCTTTCTTT.

The chain carries TRBV7-7 and TRBJ2-5; the match to TRBD2 covers 14 bases. CDR1 SSHAT and CDR2 FNYEAQ come from the germline V gene (reference sequence). Trimming removed 5 bases from V and 5 bases from J; junction bases left unmatched: 4. The CDR3 totals 15 residues. CDR3 coding DNA: TGTGCCAGCAGCCGGAGGACTAGCGGGGGGGAGACCCAGTACTTC. It yields the protein CASSRRTSGGETQYF.

This rearrangement joins TRBV19 to TRBJ2-6, with 9 bases fitting TRBD1. Per germline, CDR1 LNHDA and CDR2 SQIVND (reference sequence). The CDR3 extends over 15 amino acids. V dropped 9 bases and J dropped 0; count of bases not matched to a gene: 3. CDR3 nucleotide sequence: TGTGCCAGCGGGACAGGGTACTCTGGGGCCAACGTCCTGACTTTC. Protein: CASGTGYSGANVLTF.

This sequence joins TRBV25-1 and TRBJ1-3; perhaps TRBD1 as D (5 bases). This CDR3 has 13 amino acids. Between the trimmed V and J ends, which lost 7 bases and 3 bases, there was a span of 10 bases. Per the germline V gene, CDR1 is MGHDK and CDR2 is SYGVNS. The CDR3: CASTGQGGNTIYF. Written as DNA, the CDR3 is TGTGCCAGCACCGGACAAGGTGGAAACACCATATATTTT.

This clone appeared once. This chain links TRBV6-1 with TRBJ1-5; 8 bases are shared with TRBD1. Germline V gene data show CDR1 as MNHNS and CDR2 as SASEGT. The V segment lost 3 bases and the J segment 4 bases; nucleotides outside the gene matches: 17. CDR3 size: 19 residues. DNA for the CDR3: TGTGCCAGCAGTGATAATCGGCGTTGGGACAGGAGCCAGAATCAGCCCCAGCATTTT. Translated, it gives CASSDNRRWDRSQNQPQHF.

This clone was counted only a few times. The chain recombines TRBV14 with TRBJ2-1; tentative D call: TRBD1 (6 bases). The V gene's germline CDR1 is SGHDN and CDR2 FVKESK. CDR3 length: 16 amino acids. V shed 2 bases and J shed 1 base, with 12 bases lying between them. The CDR3 here is CASSQYGQKSYNEQFF. The CDR3 DNA is TGTGCCAGCAGCCAATACGGACAGAAGTCCTACAATGAGCAGTTCTTC.

This clone was recorded only once. The chain recombines TRBV2 with TRBJ2-1; 7 bases fit TRBD2. The CDR3 is 18 amino acids. CDR1 SNHLY and CDR2 FYNNEI come from the germline V gene. The trim removed 6 bases at V and 8 bases at J, leaving 22 bases unmatched. Here the CDR3 reads CASRTPSTRERNGDEQFF. The DNA for the CDR3 is TGTGCCAGCAGGACCCCATCTACGCGGGAGAGGAACGGCGATGAGCAGTTCTTC.

The genes are TRBV7-9 and TRBJ1-1; 12 bases fit TRBD1. V dropped 4 bases and J dropped 7; count of bases not matched to a gene: 10. The length of the CDR3 is 16 residues. Germline CDR1 is SEHNR and CDR2 is FQNEAQ (reference sequence). This chain's CDR3 is CASSSGDRGRAVEAFF. The CDR3 DNA reads TGTGCCAGCAGCTCGGGGGACAGGGGGCGGGCGGTTGAAGCTTTCTTT.

The V gene is TRBV5-5, the J gene TRBJ1-4; 7 bases agree with TRBD1. Germline V CDR1 and CDR2: SGHKS, YYEKEE (reference sequence). The J segment lost 5 bases and the V segment lost 4 bases, leaving 8 bases of the junction unmatched. The CDR3 consists of 15 residues. CDR3 region: CASSLQTGINEKLFF. The CDR3 bases are TGTGCCAGCAGCCTACAGACAGGGATCAATGAAAAACTGTTTTTT.

The rearrangement uses TRBV5-1 and TRBJ1-6, with TRBD1 matching over 11 bases. The germline V gene encodes CDR1 SGHRS and CDR2 YFSETQ. The V gene end was trimmed by 4 bases and the J gene end by 7 bases; junction bases not matched to a gene: 7. This CDR3 is 16 amino acids long. The CDR3 here is CASSPGDRGTNSPLHF. CDR3 sequence (DNA): TGCGCCAGCAGCCCGGGGGACAGGGGGACGAATTCACCCCTCCACTTT. The variable domain in full, completed from reference TRBV5-1 and TRBJ1-6, reads KAGVTQTPRYLIKTRGQQVTLSCSPISGHRSVSWYQQTPGQGLQFLFEYFSETQRNKGNFPGRFSGRQFSNSRSEMNVSTLELGDSALYLCASSPGDRGTNSPLHFGNGTRLTVT.

This clone has a handful of counts. The CDR3 protein is CASSLATSGGHSSYNEQFF. The CDR3 DNA reads as TGCGCCAGCAGCTTGGCCACTAGCGGGGGCCATAGCTCCTACAATGAGCAGTTCTTC. V usage is TRBV5-1 and J usage is TRBJ2-1; the match to TRBD2 covers 11 bases. The CDR3 spans 19 residues. The germline V gene encodes CDR1 SGHRS and CDR2 YFSETQ. After removal of 0 bases from V and 0 bases from J, the junction contained 8 bases not matched to a gene.

The gene calls are TRBV6-5 and TRBJ2-3; 7 bases are a match to TRBD2. Germline-derived CDR1 and CDR2 are MNHEY and SVGAGI. The CDR3 consists of 15 residues. V was clipped by 6 bases and J by 2 bases; unmatched bases: 8. This CDR3 reads CASRVRGDPTDTQYF. The DNA for the CDR3 is TGTGCCAGCAGAGTACGGGGGGACCCCACAGATACGCAGTATTTT.

V gene TRBV7-2 combines with J gene TRBJ1-2, with D perhaps matching TRBD1 (5 bases). The CDR3 sequence is 16 residues long. Deletions cut 5 bases from V and 0 bases from J, with 16 bases between. CDR1 is SGHTA and CDR2 is FQGNSA in the germline V gene. CDR3: CASSLHLRVANYGYTF. Here the CDR3 DNA reads TGTGCCAGCAGCCTGCACCTCAGGGTCGCTAACTATGGCTACACCTTC.